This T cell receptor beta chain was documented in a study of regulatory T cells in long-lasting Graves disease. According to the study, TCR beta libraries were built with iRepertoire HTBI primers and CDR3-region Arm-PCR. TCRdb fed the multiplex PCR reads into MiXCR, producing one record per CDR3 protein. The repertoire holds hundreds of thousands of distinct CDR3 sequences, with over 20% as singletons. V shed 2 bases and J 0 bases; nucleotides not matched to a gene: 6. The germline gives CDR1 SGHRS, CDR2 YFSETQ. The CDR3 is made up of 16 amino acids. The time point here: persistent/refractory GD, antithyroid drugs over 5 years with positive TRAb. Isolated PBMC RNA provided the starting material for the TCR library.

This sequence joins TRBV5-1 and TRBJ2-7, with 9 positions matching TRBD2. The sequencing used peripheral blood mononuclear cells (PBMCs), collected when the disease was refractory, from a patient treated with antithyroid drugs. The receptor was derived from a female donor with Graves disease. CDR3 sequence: CASSFDGLATSYEQYF. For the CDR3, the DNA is TGCGCCAGCAGCTTCGATGGACTAGCGACCTCCTACGAGCAGTACTTC.